This T cell receptor (beta chain) derives from a study of blood T cell repertoires in COVID-19. Whole-study context: The samples span acute and convalescent COVID-19 from the United States, Italy and Spain. PBMCs, B-cell-depleted T cells, or T cells were the source of the cDNA or gDNA that made up the material.

The table lists this clone with a few counts. V trimming: 6 bases; J trimming: 2 bases; junction bases outside the gene matches: 10. Germline CDR1 and CDR2: MNHNY and SVGAGI (reference sequence). This CDR3 is 16 amino acids long. Original processing notes: Scientists estimated how many nucleated cells there were by amplifying reference gene primers. Produced via immunoSEQ multiplex PCR; TCRdb's table is partial and in-frame only. D and trimming come from the DNA, and the V and J calls and clone size come from that table. The data show fewer than 250,000 clones, roughly nine tenths seen once. The chain is built from TRBV6-6 and TRBJ1-3; 7 bases are a match to TRBD1. This sequence originates from a man aged 30-40 years with acute or convalescent COVID-19. Sequenced material: peripheral blood. The CDR3 sequence: CASRPPGQFAGNTIYF. The DNA for the CDR3 is TGTGCCAGCAGACCGCCGGGACAGTTTGCTGGAAACACCATATATTTT.